This is a list of T cell receptor beta chains from one sample in a study of cytomegalovirus exposure and HLA in healthy donors. Clones were read by immunoSEQ multiplex PCR, and TCRdb kept only the in-frame ones, dropping some. The repertoire holds 130,000 or so clones, with around three quarters as singletons. The sample was PBMCs. The receptors shown here come from a man aged 30 to 39 in good health and CMV-seronegative. Each CDR3 is given with its conserved first and last residue. The D gene is left open where the match is weak. A row's size may be missing; if present it is once, few, many or a size class.

CDR3 length	J gene	clone size	V gene	D gene	CDR3 DNA	CDR3 protein
15	TRBJ1-6	once	TRBV2	TRBD1	TGTGCCAGCAGTGAGAGAGGGGGCTATAATTCCCCCCTCCACTTT	CASSERGGYNSPLHF
14	TRBJ1-1	.	TRBV10-3	TRBD1	TGTGCCATCAGGCAGGGGGCTCGGAACACTGAAGCTTTCTTT	CAIRQGARNTEAFF
15	TRBJ1-2	.	TRBV30	.	TGTGCCTGGAGTCTGACAGCGCCCTCTAACTATGGCTACACCTTC	CAWSLTAPSNYGYTF
14	TRBJ2-1	.	TRBV10-3	.	TGTGCCATCAGTGAGTCCGGGGTTATGGATGAGCAGTTCTTC	CAISESGVMDEQFF
15	TRBJ2-1	.	TRBV27	TRBD1	TGTGCCAGCAGTTTGCCGGGACAGGGAAGCAATGAGCAGTTCTTC	CASSLPGQGSNEQFF
18	TRBJ2-2	once	TRBV7-6	TRBD2	TGTGCCAGCAGCTTAGGAATATTCAGTACTAGCGGGTCCGGGGAGCTGTTTTTT	CASSLGIFSTSGSGELFF
15	TRBJ2-3	.	TRBV4-3	TRBD2	TGCGCCAGCAGCCAGGGGGGGTCTAGCACAGATACGCAGTATTTT	CASSQGGSSTDTQYF
15	TRBJ2-2	.	TRBV9	.	TGTGCCAGCAGCGCGCTAGAGAGGAACACCGGGGAGCTGTTTTTT	CASSALERNTGELFF
15	TRBJ2-7	.	TRBV4-1	TRBD1	TGCGCCAGCAGCCTCACGGGCAGGGGGCGCAACGAGCAGTACTTC	CASSLTGRGRNEQYF
15	TRBJ1-6	.	TRBV25-1	TRBD1	TGTGCCAGCTTGGGACAGGGGCCCTATAATTCACCCCTCCACTTT	CASLGQGPYNSPLHF
15	TRBJ2-7	.	TRBV4-1	.	TGCGCCAGCAGCCAAGTGACGGCTAGCTCCTACGAGCAGTACTTC	CASSQVTASSYEQYF
16	TRBJ2-3	.	TRBV5-1	.	TGCGCCAGCAGCCCAACCTCCCGGGGAGTCGCAGATACGCAGTATTTT	CASSPTSRGVADTQYF
16	TRBJ1-4	once	TRBV7-6	TRBD1	TGTGCTAGCAGCTCCAGGACAGGGACCTTCGATGAAAAACTGTTTTTT	CASSSRTGTFDEKLFF
17	TRBJ2-2	.	TRBV5-1	.	TGCGCCAGCAGCTTGGAGGGGCGCAAGTTTTGGGCCGGGGAGCTGTTTTTT	CASSLEGRKFWAGELFF
16	TRBJ2-4	.	TRBV7-8	.	TGTGCCAGCAGCCTCGAGGGGACTCTGCCTAGGAACATTCAGTACTTC	CASSLEGTLPRNIQYF
16	TRBJ1-1	.	TRBV10-3	.	TGTGCCATCAGCACAATGACAGGTCCGGACGAGACTGAAGCTTTCTTT	CAISTMTGPDETEAFF
14	TRBJ1-4	.	TRBV7-9	.	TGTGCCAGCAGCTTATCCGCAACTAATGAAAAACTGTTTTTT	CASSLSATNEKLFF
16	TRBJ2-3	.	TRBV13	.	TGTGCCAGCAGCTTGCGAACAGGGTTGGGCACAGATACGCAGTATTTT	CASSLRTGLGTDTQYF
16	TRBJ1-3	.	TRBV7-2	TRBD1	TGTGCCAGCAGCTCTCCGACAGGGAAGTATCCAAACACCATATATTTT	CASSSPTGKYPNTIYF
18	TRBJ2-3	.	TRBV7-2	TRBD2	TGTGCCAGCAGCTTAGCGCGGCTAGCGGGGGGGCGGACAGATACGCAGTATTTT	CASSLARLAGGRTDTQYF
15	TRBJ1-2	.	TRBV6-5	TRBD1	TGTGCCAGCAGCCGAGACAGGGTCCCCCCGGATGGCTACACCTTC	CASSRDRVPPDGYTF
16	TRBJ2-3	.	TRBV18	TRBD2	TGTGCCAGCTCACCCCGGACTAGCGGGAGTTCGGATACGCAGTATTTT	CASSPRTSGSSDTQYF
15	TRBJ1-3	.	TRBV18	.	TGTGCCAGCTCACCAACGACAGACTCTGGAAACACCATATATTTT	CASSPTTDSGNTIYF
19	TRBJ1-4	.	TRBV9	.	TGTGCCAGCAGCGGACGACGAGGGGGAGTTGGAACAACTAATGAAAAACTGTTTTTT	CASSGRRGGVGTTNEKLFF
15	TRBJ2-1	.	TRBV19	TRBD2	TGTGCCAGTAGTCCACCGGGACTAGCGTACGATGAGCAGTTCTTC	CASSPPGLAYDEQFF
18	TRBJ1-2	few	TRBV5-6	TRBD1	TGTGCCAGCAGCTTGTTTTGGGGCGGGACAGGAGATTTTTATGGCTACACCTTC	CASSLFWGGTGDFYGYTF
15	TRBJ2-7	.	TRBV9	TRBD1	TGTGCCAGCAGCTTAGGACAGGGAAGAAGTTACGAGCAGTACTTC	CASSLGQGRSYEQYF
13	TRBJ2-7	.	TRBV5-1	.	TGCGCCAGCAGCTTCGGACAGACCTACGAGCAGTACTTC	CASSFGQTYEQYF
13	TRBJ2-3	.	TRBV9	.	TGTGCCAGCAGCGTAGAAGAGGTAGATACGCAGTATTTT	CASSVEEVDTQYF
13	TRBJ2-7	.	TRBV7-7	TRBD1	TGTGCCAGCAGCTTAGGGGACAGAACTTTTCAGTACTTC	CASSLGDRTFQYF
15	TRBJ2-1	.	TRBV10-3	TRBD2	TGTGCCATCAGTTTCCGACTAGCGGGCCACAATGAGCAGTTCTTC	CAISFRLAGHNEQFF
14	TRBJ1-4	.	TRBV29-1	.	TGCAGCGTTTTCCTAGTTGGGACTAATGAAAAACTGTTTTTT	CSVFLVGTNEKLFF
15	TRBJ2-7	.	TRBV5-8	.	TGTGCCAGCAGCTTGGAGGGGCCCGGCACCTACGAGCAGTACTTC	CASSLEGPGTYEQYF
15	TRBJ2-2	.	TRBV5-4	TRBD2	TGTGCCAGCAGCCGAACTAGCGGGAGAACTGGGGAGCTGTTTTTT	CASSRTSGRTGELFF
14	TRBJ1-5	.	TRBV28	TRBD1	TGTGCCAGCAGGATGACAGGGGAAGGACAGCCCCAGCATTTT	CASRMTGEGQPQHF
15	TRBJ2-1	few	TRBV7-8	.	TGTGCCAGCAGCTCGCTTCGAAGCGCAAGAAATGAGCAGTTCTTC	CASSSLRSARNEQFF
15	TRBJ1-5	few	TRBV28	.	TGTGCCAGCACCCTGGGACTTCCCTGGGGGCAGCCCCAGCATTTT	CASTLGLPWGQPQHF
15	TRBJ2-1	once	TRBV28	TRBD1	TGTGCCAGCAGCCCTCCGGGACAGATCAACAATGAGCAGTTCTTC	CASSPPGQINNEQFF
16	TRBJ1-1	.	TRBV5-5	.	TGTGCCAGCAGCTTGGCCGTACAGGCAATGAACACTGAAGCTTTCTTT	CASSLAVQAMNTEAFF
14	TRBJ1-5	once	TRBV19	TRBD1	TGTGCCAGTAGTGGACAGGCGGGAAGCCAGCCCCAGCATTTT	CASSGQAGSQPQHF
14	TRBJ1-3	.	TRBV6-5	.	TGTGCCAGCAGTTACGTGGCGGCTGGAAACACCATATATTTT	CASSYVAAGNTIYF
13	TRBJ1-2	few	TRBV4-2	TRBD1	TGTGCCAGCAGCCCGACGGGACAGGGGGGCTACACCTTC	CASSPTGQGGYTF
16	TRBJ1-3	.	TRBV5-1	TRBD1	TGCGCCAGCAGCTTGCAGACAGGGGCGGGTGGAAACACCATATATTTT	CASSLQTGAGGNTIYF
13	TRBJ1-2	.	TRBV28	TRBD1	TGTGCCAGCAGTGGAGGGGGCTTTAATGGCTACACCTTC	CASSGGGFNGYTF
15	TRBJ1-2	.	TRBV5-1	TRBD1	TGCGCCAGCAGCACCTCCGGGACAGCTAACTATGGCTACACCTTC	CASSTSGTANYGYTF
14	TRBJ2-3	.	TRBV9	.	TGTGCCAGCAGCTCCACTAGTCAGGCAGATACGCAGTATTTT	CASSSTSQADTQYF
13	TRBJ1-1	.	TRBV29-1	TRBD1	TGCAGCGTCGTGGGACAGCTGAACACTGAAGCTTTCTTT	CSVVGQLNTEAFF
15	TRBJ2-1	.	TRBV9	TRBD2	TGTGCCAGCAGCGTAGAAATAGCGGGGGTGAGTGAGCAGTTCTTC	CASSVEIAGVSEQFF
16	TRBJ1-6	.	TRBV7-2	TRBD1	TGTGCCAGCAGCCCTAAAACAGGGGGATATAATTCACCCCTCCACTTT	CASSPKTGGYNSPLHF
14	TRBJ2-2	few	TRBV6-4	.	TGTGCCAGCAGTGACTCTATGGAGGTCGGGGAGCTGTTTTTT	CASSDSMEVGELFF
16	TRBJ2-2	.	TRBV29-1	.	TGCAGCGTTGAAGCAGGAGGCAGGGGAAACACCGGGGAGCTGTTTTTT	CSVEAGGRGNTGELFF
14	TRBJ2-2	.	TRBV5-1	.	TGCGCCAGCAGCGCAAGACAGGGAGGCGGGGAGCTGTTTTTT	CASSARQGGGELFF
17	TRBJ2-6	.	TRBV9	.	TGTGCCAGCAGCGTAGGGGGGGTGAGCTCTGGGGCCAACGTCCTGACTTTC	CASSVGGVSSGANVLTF
24	TRBJ2-6	.	TRBV18	TRBD2	TGTGCCAGCTCACCCCTGGGGGGTCGACTAGCGGGAGAACAAGTTACATCCGGGGCCAACGTCCTGACTTTC	CASSPLGGRLAGEQVTSGANVLTF
13	TRBJ1-6	.	TRBV11-3	.	TGTGCCAGCAGCTTCAACACGAATTCACCCCTCCACTTT	CASSFNTNSPLHF